A single sample gave rise to the 29 T cell receptor beta chains below, sequenced in a study of blood T cell repertoires in COVID-19. Assay used: immunoSEQ multiplex PCR; TCRdb lists only in-frame clones, some missing. This sample has roughly 110,000 clones, with around 89% found just once. Source material: peripheral blood. The receptors were gathered from a human donor with acute or convalescent COVID-19. The donor label of this sample is uncertain.

The genes are TRBV30 and TRBJ1-6; D gene unclear. This CDR3 has 14 amino acids. Germline CDR1 reads GTSNPN; CDR2 reads SVGIG (reference sequence). V lost 1 base and J lost 0, with 4 bases in between. CDR3 sequence reads: CAWSAYSYNSPLHF. In nucleotides, the CDR3 is TGTGCCTGGAGTGCCTACTCCTATAATTCACCCCTCCACTTT.

This clone was seen only a few times. The V and J genes are TRBV10-3 and TRBJ2-7; D is unclear. Germline V gene lookup returns CDR1 ENHRY and CDR2 SYGVKD. The CDR3 runs 12 residues. Trimming left V 4 bases short and J 3 bases short, with 7 bases between. This chain's CDR3 is CAISGGYYEQYF. In DNA form, the CDR3 reads TGTGCCATCAGTGGCGGATACTACGAGCAGTACTTC.

The CDR3 DNA is TGTGCCTGTTCGCTCGGGACAGCCTATCAGCCCCAGCATTTT. Its translation: CACSLGTAYQPQHF. The V and J genes are TRBV30 and TRBJ1-5, with TRBD1 matching over 7 bases. V lost 6 bases, J lost 5 bases, and 10 bases stayed unmatched. This CDR3 is 14 amino acids long. CDR1 and CDR2 from the germline V gene are GTSNPN and SVGIG (reference sequence).

V gene TRBV27 combines with J gene TRBJ1-2, with D maybe TRBD1 (6 bases). Germline V gene lookup returns CDR1 MNHEY and CDR2 SMNVEV (reference sequence). The CDR3 has 13 amino acids. Trimming left V 2 bases short and J 8 bases short, with 12 bases between. DNA of the CDR3: TGTGCCAGCAGTTTAAACACAGGGAAAGGCTACACCTTC. This encodes CASSLNTGKGYTF.

The chain couples TRBV4-3 to TRBJ2-1; tentatively, D is TRBD2 (5 bases). The CDR3 totals 19 residues. V dropped 0 bases and J dropped 2 bases, with 20 bases sitting between them. Germline-derived CDR1 and CDR2 are LGHNA and YSLEER. In nucleotides, the CDR3 is TGCGCCAGCAGCCAAGATAATCTAGCAGCTAACCCCGCCTACAATGAGCAGTTCTTC. Translated: CASSQDNLAANPAYNEQFF.

V gene TRBV30 combines with J gene TRBJ2-7, with D unresolved. Trimming took 4 bases from V and 2 from J, leaving 6 bases between them. The CDR3 runs 11 residues. Germline V gene sequence: CDR1 GTSNPN, CDR2 SVGIG (reference sequence). The CDR3 bases are TGTGCCTGGAAACAAGCCTACGAGCAGTACTTC. It yields the protein CAWKQAYEQYF.

This clone occurred a few times. The chain recombines TRBV7-2 with TRBJ1-2; no clear D gene. The CDR3 contains 16 residues. In germline, CDR1 is SGHTA, CDR2 FQGNSA. V lost 5 bases and J 4 bases, leaving 20 bases between the germline ends. The CDR3 DNA is TGTGCCAGCAGCCCGTCCAAGACTGGGAGAGTCTATGGCTACACCTTC. Protein sequence: CASSPSKTGRVYGYTF.

The chain recombines TRBV30 with TRBJ2-6, with a possible D match to TRBD1 (7 bases). Trimming stripped 2 bases from V and 4 bases from J, with 15 bases between. CDR3 length equals 16 residues. Germline values: CDR1 GTSNPN, CDR2 SVGIG (reference sequence). The chain's CDR3 is CAWSQEGAGGANVLTF. In DNA form, the CDR3 reads TGTGCCTGGAGTCAAGAGGGGGCGGGAGGGGCCAACGTCCTGACTTTC.

CDR3 loop: CASSLQGARETQYF. CDR3 DNA sequence: TGTGCCAGCAGCTTACAGGGGGCGCGGGAGACCCAGTACTTC. The V and J genes are TRBV7-6 and TRBJ2-5; 8 nucleotides align to TRBD1. Germline V gene lookup returns CDR1 SGHVS and CDR2 FNYEAQ. Trimming took 2 bases from V and 5 from J; bases not matched to a gene: 4. The CDR3 totals 14 residues.

In its sample, this clone was seen a few times. The V gene is TRBV7-9, the J gene TRBJ1-3; D is unclear. The V and J ends lost 5 bases and 0 bases respectively, with 14 bases between them. Germline values: CDR1 SEHNR, CDR2 FQNEAQ (reference sequence). CDR3 size: 16 residues. The CDR3 is CASSASGRPSGNTIYF. The CDR3, as DNA: TGTGCCAGCAGCGCCTCTGGCAGGCCCTCTGGAAACACCATATATTTT.

The chain uses TRBV5-4 and TRBJ1-2, with 8 positions matching TRBD1. The germline V gene has CDR1 SGHNT and CDR2 YYREEE (reference sequence). The length of the CDR3 is 15 residues. The ends lost 0 bases at V and 4 bases at J; junction bases unmatched: 5. DNA of the CDR3: TGTGCCAGCAGCTTGGGCCGGACAGGGCCCTATGGCTACACCTTC. Protein product: CASSLGRTGPYGYTF. Full variable domain (rest looked up from reference TRBV5-4 and TRBJ1-2): ETGVTQSPTHLIKTRGQQVTLRCSSQSGHNTVSWYQQALGQGPQFIFQYYREEENGRGNFPPRFSGLQFPNYSSELNVNALELDDSALYLCASSLGRTGPYGYTFGSGTRLTVV.

The CDR3 DNA follows: TGCGCCAGCTTCCCGGGACAGGGGGGCTACGAGCAGTACTTC. This encodes CASFPGQGGYEQYF. This sequence joins TRBV5-1 and TRBJ2-7, with TRBD1 identical over 11 bases. The CDR3 is 14 residues long. Per the germline V gene, CDR1 is SGHRS and CDR2 is YFSETQ. Trimming took 7 bases from V and 3 from J; bases not matched to a gene: 6. The whole variable domain, filled in from reference TRBV5-1 and TRBJ2-7, reads KAGVTQTPRYLIKTRGQQVTLSCSPISGHRSVSWYQQTPGQGLQFLFEYFSETQRNKGNFPGRFSGRQFSNSRSEMNVSTLELGDSALYLCASFPGQGGYEQYFGPGTRLTVT.

The chain couples TRBV4-2 to TRBJ1-5; tentative D call: TRBD1 (5 bases). The length of the CDR3 is 14 residues. Germline CDR1 reads LGHNA; CDR2 reads YNFKEQ. V was cut by 0 bases and J by 6 bases, with 9 bases left in between. The CDR3 protein is CASSQDSGVQPQHF. DNA for the CDR3: TGTGCCAGCAGCCAAGATTCGGGGGTTCAGCCCCAGCATTTT.

The chain uses TRBV6-5 and TRBJ1-5; D unclear. Trimming shortened V by 4 bases and J by 7 bases, and 11 bases separated the two germline ends. Germline V gene data show CDR1 as MNHEY and CDR2 as SVGAGI. The CDR3 extends over 13 amino acids. CDR3 sequence: CASSLKIGQPQHF. For the CDR3, the DNA is TGTGCCAGCAGTTTAAAGATTGGCCAGCCCCAGCATTTT.

Here the CDR3 DNA reads TGTGCCAGCATCCCGGGGACTGGACGCGGCTACACCTTC. It specifies CASIPGTGRGYTF. This chain joins TRBV28 and TRBJ1-2; tentative D call: TRBD1 (5 bases). This CDR3 spans 13 amino acids. Trimming removed 7 bases at V and 8 bases at J, with 17 bases between. From germline, CDR1 is MDHEN and CDR2 SYDVKM.

The chain has TRBV19 and TRBJ1-1; no reliable D call. Trimming cost V 8 bases and J 1 base, with 11 bases left between them. The CDR3 runs to 13 residues. Germline CDR1 is LNHDA and CDR2 is SQIVND (reference sequence). The CDR3 DNA follows: TGTGCCAGTCGCGGGCAGCAGAACACTGAAGCTTTCTTT. Amino acid sequence: CASRGQQNTEAFF.

This clone showed up just once. The chain is built from TRBV14 and TRBJ2-7; no firm D call. V lost 1 base to trimming and J lost 3 bases, with 13 bases between them. The CDR3 sequence is 15 residues long. Germline V gene lookup returns CDR1 SGHDN and CDR2 FVKESK. This chain's CDR3 is CASSQASTARYEQYF. DNA of the CDR3: TGTGCCAGCAGCCAAGCTTCCACAGCCCGCTACGAGCAGTACTTC.

This chain links TRBV28 with TRBJ1-2; D uncertain. The germline CDR1 and CDR2 sequences are MDHEN and SYDVKM. CDR3 length equals 13 residues. Trimming shortened V by 6 bases and J by 4 bases, and 12 bases separated the two germline ends. The CDR3 nucleotides read TGTGCCAGCAGACCGGGTTTCACCTATGGCTACACCTTC. It yields the protein CASRPGFTYGYTF.

The chain recombines TRBV19 with TRBJ2-2, with 10 bases that match TRBD2. CDR1 LNHDA and CDR2 SQIVND come from the germline V gene (reference sequence). This CDR3 has 16 residues. Losses at the gene ends were 4 bases for V and 4 bases for J; bases not matched to a gene: 6. The CDR3 coding sequence is TGTGCCAGTAGTACAAGCGGGAGGGCCGGCACCGGGGAGCTGTTTTTT. Translating gives CASSTSGRAGTGELFF.

The rearrangement uses TRBV6-1 and TRBJ2-7, with D maybe TRBD2 (6 bases). Germline CDR1 is MNHNS and CDR2 is SASEGT. CDR3 length: 14 residues. Trimming took 3 bases from V and 1 from J, leaving 10 bases between them. CDR3 loop: CASSEGGRSYEQYF. CDR3 nucleotides: TGTGCCAGCAGTGAGGGAGGACGGTCCTACGAGCAGTACTTC.

This clone occurred once. The V gene is TRBV10-3, the J gene TRBJ2-1, with D tentatively TRBD2 (5 bases). The CDR3 runs 14 residues. Trimming cost V 0 bases and J 3 bases, with 6 bases left between them. Germline V gene sequence: CDR1 ENHRY, CDR2 SYGVKD. CDR3 bases: TGTGCCATCAGTGAGTCAACTAGCTACAATGAGCAGTTCTTC. Protein product: CAISESTSYNEQFF.

V and J are TRBV5-1 and TRBJ2-2; no clear D gene. The CDR3 is made up of 15 amino acids. Trimming stripped 5 bases from V and 5 bases from J, with 16 bases between. Per the germline V gene, CDR1 is SGHRS and CDR2 is YFSETQ. DNA of the CDR3: TGCGCCAGCAGACCCGTCGTGGCCGGGACCGGGGAGCTGTTTTTT. This sequence encodes CASRPVVAGTGELFF.

The V gene is TRBV7-9, the J gene TRBJ1-1; D gene unclear. Germline lookup yields CDR1 SEHNR and CDR2 FQNEAQ (reference sequence). The CDR3 has 15 residues. The V gene lost 3 bases and the J gene lost 1 base, with 12 bases spanning the gap. CDR3 sequence reads: CASSFVSGRNTEAFF. The CDR3 DNA reads as TGTGCCAGCAGCTTCGTTTCTGGGCGGAACACTGAAGCTTTCTTT. Based on the CDR3 plus reference TRBV7-9 and TRBJ1-1, the full variable domain is DTGVSQNPRHKITKRGQNVTFRCDPISEHNRLYWYRQTLGQGPEFLTYFQNEAQLEKSRLLSDRFSAERPKGSFSTLEIQRTEQGDSAMYLCASSFVSGRNTEAFFGQGTRLTVV.

This clone was picked up one time. The chain uses TRBV20-1 and TRBJ2-1; unclear D gene. Trimming cost V 3 bases and J 9 bases, with 9 bases left between them. CDR1 is DFQATT, CDR2 SNEGSKA, per germline (reference sequence). The CDR3 extends over 11 amino acids. The CDR3 sequence is CSASDSVEQFF. The CDR3 DNA is TGCAGTGCTAGTGATTCCGTTGAGCAGTTCTTC.

CDR3 nucleotide sequence: TGTGCCAGCAGTCTATACAGGACAGCGAACACTGAAGCTTTCTTT. Translation: CASSLYRTANTEAFF. The chain employs TRBV28 and TRBJ1-1; tentatively, D is TRBD1 (6 bases). This CDR3 is 15 amino acids long. V lost 5 bases and J lost 1, with 14 bases in between. Per the germline V gene, CDR1 is MDHEN and CDR2 is SYDVKM.

The rearrangement links TRBV3-1 (or the pseudogene TRBV3-2) to TRBJ1-5; 7 bases are a match to TRBD1. Germline trimming cut 1 base from V and 5 bases from J; bases unmatched to any gene: 5. The CDR3 has 15 residues. Germline CDR1 LGHDT, CDR2 YNNKEL (reference sequence). The chain's CDR3 is CASSQAVGTDQPQHF. The CDR3 nucleotides read TGTGCCAGCAGCCAAGCCGTCGGGACAGATCAGCCCCAGCATTTT.

V usage is TRBV7-9 and J usage is TRBJ1-4; 12 bases agree with TRBD1. Unmatched junction bases numbered 6, after V lost 2 bases and J lost 5 bases. The CDR3 sequence is 17 residues long. Germline V gene data show CDR1 as SEHNR and CDR2 as FQNEAQ (reference sequence). The CDR3 here is CASSLTGQGARNEKLFF. The DNA for the CDR3 is TGTGCCAGCAGCTTAACGGGACAGGGGGCAAGAAATGAAAAACTGTTTTTT. Full variable domain (remainder filled in from reference TRBV7-9 and TRBJ1-4): DTGVSQNPRHKITKRGQNVTFRCDPISEHNRLYWYRQTLGQGPEFLTYFQNEAQLEKSRLLSDRFSAERPKGSFSTLEIQRTEQGDSAMYLCASSLTGQGARNEKLFFGSGTQLSVL.

This chain connects TRBV4-2 to TRBJ2-5; no clear D gene. Trimming removed 5 bases at V and 3 bases at J, with 13 bases between. The CDR3 spans 14 residues. CDR1 LGHNA and CDR2 YNFKEQ come from the germline V gene. The CDR3 DNA reads TGTGCCAGCAGCACCCCGACTCGTAAAGAGACCCAGTACTTC. Its translation is CASSTPTRKETQYF.

This clone has a handful of counts. The chain recombines TRBV18 with TRBJ2-7, with TRBD2 as a possible D gene (5 bases). The CDR3 totals 14 residues. V lost 1 base and J lost 9, with 16 bases in between. Germline CDR1 and CDR2: KGHSH and LQKENI. The CDR3 DNA is TGTGCCAGCTCACCACAGAGCGAGGGAAGCCGGCAGTACTTC. Amino acids: CASSPQSEGSRQYF.